This T cell receptor (beta chain) was captured in a study of cytomegalovirus exposure and HLA in healthy donors. Regarding the study as a whole: Researchers counted roughly 150 TCR beta chains as cytomegalovirus-associated. Later analysis demonstrated an association between a missense DCLRE1C variant and TCR beta V- and J-gene trimming.

In the case of this clone: Its antigen is undetermined.

This CDR3 region has 14 residues. Trimming took 5 bases from V and 4 from J; bases not matched to a gene: 5. Germline lookup yields CDR1 SSHAT and CDR2 FNYEAQ (reference sequence). The PCR used 60 Vbeta and 13 Jbeta primers. Sequencing used immunoSEQ multiplex PCR; TCRdb keeps in-frame clones, though not all of them. The sample consists of roughly 200,000 clones, around 78% of them appearing once. This TCR derives from a man between 25 and 39 years old in good health and CMV-seronegative. The chain links TRBV7-7 to TRBJ2-3; 8 nucleotides agree with TRBD2. Sequenced material: PBMCs. This chain's CDR3 is CASSRRLASDTQYF. In nucleotides, the CDR3 is TGTGCCAGCAGCCGCCGACTAGCGTCAGATACGCAGTATTTT. Looking up the rest from reference TRBV7-7 and TRBJ2-3 gives the full variable domain: GAGVSQSPRYKVTKRGQDVTLRCDPISSHATLYWYQQALGQGPEFLTYFNYEAQPDKSGLPSDRFSAERPEGSISTLTIQRTEQRDSAMYRCASSRRLASDTQYFGPGTRLTVL.